The T cell receptor beta chain under discussion was sequenced for a study of blood T cell repertoires in COVID-19. Study-wide context: Some COVID-19 samples were acute and others convalescent; all came from the United States, Italy and Spain.

Study members were between roughly 18 and 100 years old and lived in 20 to 30 US regions. Clinical history reported by participants formed the basis on which cohorts were assigned. Profiling relied on immunoSEQ multiplex PCR, and the TCRdb table lists in-frame clones only, not all of them. The sample consists of 310,000 or so clones, around nine tenths of them appearing once. Germline V gene sequence: CDR1 SGHAT, CDR2 FQNNGV. V lost 3 bases to trimming and J lost 6 bases; unmatched junction nucleotides: 4. The CDR3 length is 15 residues. Sequencing used PBMCs or T cells enriched from blood (not recorded which). V gene TRBV11-2 combines with J gene TRBJ2-1; 11 bases are shared with TRBD2. This TCR was sampled from a woman in her thirties or forties who had recovered from COVID-19. The CDR3 DNA is TGTGCCAGCAGCTTTCGCACTAGCGGGAGCAATGAGCAGTTCTTC. Protein sequence: CASSFRTSGSNEQFF.